These 23 T cell receptor beta chains were all obtained from the same sample, sequenced in a study of blood T cell repertoires in COVID-19. Libraries were prepared by immunoSEQ multiplex PCR; TCRdb keeps only in-frame clonotypes and omits some of them. The sample lists 40,000 to 50,000 clones, roughly 85% occurring once. Specimen: peripheral blood. The source of these receptors is a man between 60 and 75 years old with acute or convalescent COVID-19.

This clone was counted only a few times. This chain uses TRBV10-2 with TRBJ2-7; 12 bases fit TRBD2. The CDR3 extends over 14 amino acids. In germline, CDR1 is WSHSY, CDR2 SAAADI. The V and J ends lost 6 bases and 4 bases, in that order; junction bases with no gene match: 4. CDR3: CASRLAGGLYEQYF. CDR3 in DNA: TGCGCCAGCAGACTAGCGGGGGGCCTTTACGAGCAGTACTTC.

This clone was picked up one time. This chain connects TRBV7-2 to TRBJ1-3, with TRBD1 identical over 9 bases. This CDR3 spans 14 amino acids. Germline trimming cut 4 bases from V and 8 bases from J; bases unmatched to any gene: 6. Germline V gene lookup returns CDR1 SGHTA and CDR2 FQGNSA. The CDR3 DNA sequence: TGTGCCAGCAGCTACGACAGGGGGGTGGACACCATATATTTT. This codes for CASSYDRGVDTIYF. The entire variable domain, with the rest obtained from reference TRBV7-2 and TRBJ1-3, is as follows: GAGVSQSPSNKVTEKGKDVELRCDPISGHTALYWYRQSLGQGLEFLIYFQGNSAPDKSGLPSDRFSAERTGGSVSTLTIQRTQQEDSAVYLCASSYDRGVDTIYFGEGSWLTVV.

CDR3 DNA: TGTGCCAGCAGCTTACTCGCGGGTGAAGCTTTCTTT. Its protein product is CASSLLAGEAFF. The chain combines TRBV11-2 with TRBJ1-1; D remains unclear. This CDR3 contains 12 residues. Trimming removed 2 bases from V and 7 bases from J, with 8 bases in between. The germline V gene has CDR1 SGHAT and CDR2 FQNNGV.

The chain couples TRBV9 to TRBJ1-1; tentative D call: TRBD1 (6 bases). Trimming removed 0 bases at V and 4 bases at J, with 13 bases between. The CDR3 covers 15 residues. Germline-derived CDR1 and CDR2 are SGDLS and YYNGEE. CDR3 region: CASSVDFQGFTEAFF. The CDR3 DNA follows: TGTGCCAGCAGCGTAGACTTCCAGGGGTTCACTGAAGCTTTCTTT.

This clone has just one count. The chain employs TRBV30 and TRBJ1-6, with D maybe TRBD1 (5 bases). The germline gives CDR1 GTSNPN, CDR2 SVGIG (reference sequence). This CDR3 is 13 amino acids long. The V end was cut by 2 bases, the J end by 7 bases, with 9 bases between. CDR3 sequence (DNA): TGTGCCTGGAGTCCGGGGGTGAATTCACCCCTCCACTTT. Translating gives CAWSPGVNSPLHF.

The chain uses TRBV7-3 and TRBJ2-1; D uncertain. The V end was cut by 3 bases, the J end by 4 bases, with 7 bases between. CDR3 length equals 13 residues. Germline CDR1 reads SGHTA; CDR2 reads FQGTGA. The CDR3 DNA follows: TGTGCCAGCAGCTTTACAGATTACAATGAGCAGTTCTTC. Translation gives CASSFTDYNEQFF. Full variable domain (remainder filled in from reference TRBV7-3 and TRBJ2-1): GAGVSQTPSNKVTEKGKYVELRCDPISGHTALYWYRQSLGQGPEFLIYFQGTGAADDSGLPNDRFFAVRPEGSVSTLKIQRTERGDSAVYLCASSFTDYNEQFFGPGTRLTVL.

The chain employs TRBV4-2 and TRBJ2-7; TRBD1 agrees at 7 bases. J gave up 4 bases and V 4 bases, and 7 bases lay outside the gene matches. The germline gives CDR1 LGHNA, CDR2 YNFKEQ. The CDR3 has 14 amino acids. For the CDR3, the DNA is TGTGCCAGCAGCCCAGACAGGGTTCCTTACGAGCAGTACTTC. Translated, it gives CASSPDRVPYEQYF.

This clone has a handful of counts. The V gene is TRBV4-3, the J gene TRBJ2-7; perhaps TRBD1 as D (6 bases). The CDR3 consists of 13 residues. Trimming took off 4 bases at V and 2 bases at J, with 9 bases between the two ends. The germline gives CDR1 LGHNA, CDR2 YSLEER. The CDR3 nucleotides read TGCGCCAGCAGCCCCGGACAGACCTACGAGCAGTACTTC. It encodes CASSPGQTYEQYF.

This clone was seen a single time. The chain combines TRBV3-1 (or the pseudogene TRBV3-2) with TRBJ1-2; 10 nucleotides align to TRBD1. Germline CDR1 reads LGHDT; CDR2 reads YNNKEL (reference sequence). V dropped 0 bases and J dropped 3; count of bases not matched to a gene: 1. The CDR3 has 15 residues. The CDR3 loop reads CASSQDGTGDYGYTF. The CDR3 bases are TGTGCCAGCAGCCAAGACGGGACAGGGGACTATGGCTACACCTTC.

V is TRBV4-1 and J is TRBJ2-5, with a possible D match to TRBD1 (6 bases). The ends were cut back, 4 bases at V and 1 base at J, with 13 bases in the middle. This CDR3 comprises 15 residues. Per the germline V gene, CDR1 is MGHRA and CDR2 is YSYEKL. The DNA for the CDR3 is TGCGCCAGCAGCCCTCAGGGGTTCGGCCAAGAGACCCAGTACTTC. Translated: CASSPQGFGQETQYF.

The CDR3 is CASNLGGHGTGELFF. CDR3 nucleotide sequence: TGCGCCAGCAACCTTGGCGGCCACGGAACCGGGGAGCTGTTTTTT. The chain joins TRBV5-1 to TRBJ2-2; D is undetermined. Trimming removed 6 bases at V and 5 bases at J, with 17 bases between. Germline values: CDR1 SGHRS, CDR2 YFSETQ. This CDR3 is built from 15 residues.

The chain links TRBV7-2 to TRBJ1-2, with D tentatively TRBD1 (5 bases). The CDR3 runs 13 residues. Germline V gene lookup returns CDR1 SGHTA and CDR2 FQGNSA. Deletions cut 4 bases from V and 5 bases from J, with 11 bases between. In nucleotides, the CDR3 is TGTGCCAGCAGCTACGACAGACCTTATGGCTACACCTTC. The encoded protein is CASSYDRPYGYTF.

V and J are TRBV4-2 and TRBJ1-6, with 7 bases fitting TRBD1. With 2 bases clipped from V and 9 bases from J, the junction kept 10 bases outside the gene matches. Germline CDR1 and CDR2: LGHNA and YNFKEQ. This CDR3 region has 16 residues. The CDR3 nucleotides are TGTGCCAGCAGCCAATTTATGGGGACAGTTGGTTCACCCCTCCACTTT. Translating it yields CASSQFMGTVGSPLHF.

V usage is TRBV5-8 and J usage is TRBJ1-1; no definite D call. The CDR3 has 12 amino acids. The germline V gene has CDR1 SGHTS and CDR2 YDEGEE. Between the trimmed V and J ends, which lost 4 bases and 8 bases, there was a span of 12 bases. CDR3 bases: TGTGCCAGCAGCCGGGGTATTATAGAAGCTTTCTTT. It is translated as CASSRGIIEAFF.

This chain joins TRBV27 and TRBJ1-2; 10 nucleotides agree with TRBD1. CDR3 size: 15 residues. The V segment lost 3 bases and the J segment 4 bases; nucleotides outside the gene matches: 5. Germline V lookup: CDR1 MNHEY, CDR2 SMNVEV (reference sequence). The CDR3 DNA sequence: TGTGCCAGCAGTTTTTCCGGGACAGGGGTCTATGGCTACACCTTC. Amino acids: CASSFSGTGVYGYTF.

The J gene is TRBJ1-2, the V gene TRBV12-3 or TRBV12-4, with D tentatively TRBD1 (6 bases). With 5 bases removed from V and 7 bases from J, the gap between germline ends came to 14 bases. The CDR3 runs 13 residues. The CDR3 sequence is CASSPTGLIGYTF. CDR3 nucleotide sequence: TGTGCCAGCAGTCCAACAGGGTTAATTGGCTACACCTTC.

The rearrangement joins TRBV19 to TRBJ1-2, with unresolved D. Germline CDR1 and CDR2: LNHDA and SQIVND (reference sequence). Trimming removed 3 bases from V and 2 bases from J, with 13 bases in between. This CDR3 region has 15 residues. This chain's CDR3 is CASSMGGKANYGYTF. For the CDR3, the DNA is TGTGCCAGTAGTATGGGAGGAAAGGCGAACTATGGCTACACCTTC.

This clone is a singleton in its sample. This chain links TRBV19 with TRBJ2-6; D is unclear. CDR1 is LNHDA and CDR2 is SQIVND in the germline V gene (reference sequence). Between the trimmed V and J ends, which lost 1 base and 4 bases, there was a span of 11 bases. The CDR3 loop spans 16 amino acids. CDR3 nucleotides: TGTGCCAGTAGTATAGGCGTGACTGAGGGGGCCAACGTCCTGACTTTC. It yields the protein CASSIGVTEGANVLTF.

This chain links TRBV3-1 (or the pseudogene TRBV3-2) with TRBJ2-4; 7 bases are a match to TRBD2. Germline V CDR1 and CDR2: LGHDT, YNNKEL (reference sequence). The CDR3 length is 14 residues. Trimming at V came to 1 base and at J to 7 bases, leaving 4 bases not matched to a gene. In DNA form, the CDR3 reads TGTGCCAGCAGCCAAGTTGACGGGGGGAACATTCAGTACTTC. Translating it yields CASSQVDGGNIQYF.

The rearrangement joins TRBV27 to TRBJ1-6; D is possibly TRBD1 (6 bases). Germline V gene lookup returns CDR1 MNHEY and CDR2 SMNVEV (reference sequence). The germline V and J ends were trimmed by 5 bases and 7 bases, with 15 bases remaining between them. The CDR3 length is 15 residues. In DNA form, the CDR3 reads TGTGCCAGCAGTGGGTGGGACACCGGGAATTCACCCCTCCACTTT. Translation: CASSGWDTGNSPLHF.

CDR3 amino acids: CASSEDTSGGTLKETQYF. The CDR3 DNA reads TGCGCCAGCAGTGAGGACACTAGCGGGGGGACACTAAAAGAGACCCAGTACTTC. The V and J genes are TRBV10-2 and TRBJ2-5, with 12 bases aligning to TRBD2. Germline CDR1 reads WSHSY; CDR2 reads SAAADI. This CDR3 has 18 amino acids. With V trimmed by 2 bases and J by 3 bases, 10 bases remained unmatched.

This chain joins TRBV6-5 and TRBJ1-1, with unresolved D. This CDR3 is 12 amino acids long. The germline gives CDR1 MNHEY, CDR2 SVGAGI. The germline V and J ends were trimmed by 4 bases and 7 bases, with 10 bases remaining between them. The CDR3 loop reads CASSSASREAFF. The DNA for the CDR3 is TGTGCCAGCAGTTCCGCAAGCCGTGAAGCTTTCTTT.

This chain links TRBV9 with TRBJ1-2, with D possibly TRBD1 on 5 matching bases. The ends were cut back, 0 bases at V and 0 bases at J, with 12 bases in the middle. There are 16 residues in the CDR3. Germline-derived CDR1 and CDR2 are SGDLS and YYNGEE. This chain's CDR3 is CASSVASTGANYGYTF. The CDR3, as DNA: TGTGCCAGCAGCGTAGCTAGTACGGGGGCTAACTATGGCTACACCTTC. The full variable domain, in which reference TRBV9 and TRBJ1-2 provide the parts outside the CDR3, is DSGVTQTPKHLITATGQRVTLRCSPRSGDLSVYWYQQSLDQGLQFLIQYYNGEERAKGNILERFSAQQFPDLHSELNLSSLELGDSALYFCASSVASTGANYGYTFGSGTRLTVV.